Sequencing of this T cell receptor (beta chain) was carried out in a study of T cell responses to AZD1222 COVID-19 vaccine. TCRdb keeps only in-frame clones here, not all; method: immunoSEQ multiplex PCR. Found here are some 190,000 clones, approximately 89% of them singletons; the top ten hold approximately 1.7%. Sequenced here: peripheral blood, sampled 28 days after the second AZD1222 dose. This receptor was identified in an adult who received the AZD1222 COVID-19 vaccine.

CDR3 bases: TGTGCCTGGAGTGTATCGAGCACAGATACGCAGTATTTT. Its protein is CAWSVSSTDTQYF. This chain connects TRBV30 to TRBJ2-3; D gene uncertain. This CDR3 has 13 amino acids. V lost 0 bases, J lost 0 bases, and 4 bases lay in between. The germline CDR1 and CDR2 sequences are GTSNPN and SVGIG (reference sequence).